This T cell receptor beta chain was captured in a study of cytomegalovirus exposure and HLA in healthy donors. The PCR made use of 60 Vbeta and 13 Jbeta primers. The method was immunoSEQ multiplex PCR; TCRdb's version includes in-frame clones alone and lacks a portion of them. The data show about 120,000 clones, around 80% seen once. The CDR3 runs 14 residues. The germline V and J ends were trimmed by 0 bases and 3 bases, with 10 bases remaining between them. CDR1 and CDR2 from the germline V gene are SGHRS and YFSETQ. In regard to this clone: Its specificity is unknown.

Findings of the study overall: Previously analyzed data showed that most TCR beta V segments were productive at a frequency of about 87% or about 30%. Rare TCR sequences dominated, though some public TCRs recurred in many donors. Follow-up analysis later connected one missense variant in DCLRE1C with trimming of TCR beta V- and J-genes. Relative to the approximately 700-donor mean, N-insertions were reportedly fewer in an Asian-associated ancestry cluster in a later analysis.

The TCR comes from a man aged 25-40 years in good health and CMV-seropositive. The gene calls are TRBV5-1 and TRBJ2-7; D may be TRBD1 (6 bases). Sequencing input: PBMCs. The CDR3 reads CASSLEAGDYEQYF. In DNA, the CDR3 is TGCGCCAGCAGCTTGGAAGCAGGGGACTACGAGCAGTACTTC. The full variable domain, in which reference TRBV5-1 and TRBJ2-7 provide the parts outside the CDR3, is KAGVTQTPRYLIKTRGQQVTLSCSPISGHRSVSWYQQTPGQGLQFLFEYFSETQRNKGNFPGRFSGRQFSNSRSEMNVSTLELGDSALYLCASSLEAGDYEQYFGPGTRLTVT.